One and the same sample provided the 32 T cell receptor beta chains below, sequenced in a study of CD8 T cell repertoires and HIV-1 epitope variants. These receptors lack a known antigen. Profiling relied on immunoSEQ multiplex PCR, and the TCRdb table lists in-frame clones only, not all of them. The repertoire holds a few thousand clones, roughly 65% seen once, with about two fifths in the top ten. Sample: cultured CD8+ T cells derived from PBMCs. These receptors all stem from a male donor with HIV.

V is TRBV7-6 and J is TRBJ2-7; no definite D call. Germline V gene lookup returns CDR1 SGHVS and CDR2 FNYEAQ. The length of the CDR3 is 14 residues. The germline V and J ends were trimmed by 2 bases and 1 base, with 9 bases remaining between them. CDR3 loop: CASSLLDGSYEQYF. The CDR3 coding sequence is TGTGCCAGCAGCTTACTGGACGGATCCTACGAGCAGTACTTC.

This clone came up a few times. This chain connects TRBV7-9 to TRBJ1-2; D is uncertain. The ends were cut back, 0 bases at V and 0 bases at J, with 2 bases in the middle. The length of the CDR3 is 13 residues. Germline V gene data show CDR1 as SEHNR and CDR2 as FQNEAQ (reference sequence). CDR3 DNA: TGTGCCAGCAGCTTAGCTGCTAACTATGGCTACACCTTC. Protein product: CASSLAANYGYTF.

The chain couples TRBV6-1 to TRBJ1-2; no firm D call. Germline loops: CDR1 MNHNS, CDR2 SASEGT. The length of the CDR3 is 13 residues. The ends were cut back, 0 bases at V and 1 base at J, with 3 bases in the middle. DNA for the CDR3: TGTGCCAGCAGTGAAGCGGTTAACTATGGCTACACCTTC. Translation gives CASSEAVNYGYTF.

This clone occurred once. The rearrangement links TRBV10-3 to TRBJ2-2, with TRBD2 matching over 7 bases. The junction had 6 bases not matched to a gene; V was cut back by 4 bases and J by 4 bases. Per the germline V gene, CDR1 is ENHRY and CDR2 is SYGVKD. There are 15 residues in the CDR3. This CDR3 is CAISGVLASTGELFF. CDR3 nucleotide sequence: TGTGCCATCAGTGGAGTACTAGCGAGCACCGGGGAGCTGTTTTTT.

The chain links TRBV28 to TRBJ1-2; no clear D gene. With 2 bases removed from V and 0 bases from J, the gap between germline ends came to 10 bases. The CDR3 spans 15 residues. The germline CDR1 and CDR2 sequences are MDHEN and SYDVKM. The CDR3 DNA reads as TGTGCCAGCAGTTTAGTCACGGAGGCTAACTATGGCTACACCTTC. Translated: CASSLVTEANYGYTF.

The V call is TRBV20-1, the J call TRBJ2-3; D is undetermined. V lost 5 bases and J 2 bases, leaving 2 bases between the germline ends. The CDR3 spans 10 residues. Germline-derived CDR1 and CDR2 are DFQATT and SNEGSKA (reference sequence). This chain's CDR3 is CSAPTDTQYF. As DNA, the CDR3 is TGCAGTGCTCCCACAGATACGCAGTATTTT.

This chain joins TRBV7-9 and TRBJ2-7; D ambiguous. Trimming cost V 3 bases and J 4 bases, with 10 bases left between them. Germline-derived CDR1 and CDR2 are SEHNR and FQNEAQ (reference sequence). The CDR3 extends over 13 amino acids. The CDR3 DNA is TGTGCCAGCAGCTTCGCCTCCGATTACGAGCAGTACTTC. Protein product: CASSFASDYEQYF.

The rearrangement links TRBV5-1 to TRBJ1-6; TRBD1 is a possible D gene (5 bases). CDR3 size: 14 residues. V shed 4 bases and J shed 11 bases, with 16 bases lying between them. Germline values: CDR1 SGHRS, CDR2 YFSETQ. CDR3: CASSLEDRTTPLHF. In DNA, the CDR3 is TGCGCCAGCAGCCTAGAAGACAGAACTACACCCCTCCACTTT.

The V and J genes are TRBV19 and TRBJ2-1, with TRBD2 matching 7 bases. The CDR3 contains 15 residues. Germline values: CDR1 LNHDA, CDR2 SQIVND (reference sequence). Losses at the gene ends were 3 bases for V and 0 bases for J; bases not matched to a gene: 2. CDR3 residues: CASSITGGSYNEQFF. The CDR3 DNA is TGTGCCAGTAGTATTACGGGAGGCTCCTACAATGAGCAGTTCTTC. Based on the CDR3 plus reference TRBV19 and TRBJ2-1, the full variable domain is DGGITQSPKYLFRKEGQNVTLSCEQNLNHDAMYWYRQDPGQGLRLIYYSQIVNDFQKGDIAEGYSVSREKKESFPLTVTSAQKNPTAFYLCASSITGGSYNEQFFGPGTRLTVL.

The gene calls are TRBV18 and TRBJ1-1; D unresolved. The germline gives CDR1 KGHSH, CDR2 LQKENI. This CDR3 spans 15 amino acids. The V end was cut by 0 bases, the J end by 3 bases, with 11 bases between. In DNA form, the CDR3 reads TGTGCCAGCTCACCACCTGGACTGGCGGACACTGAAGCTTTCTTT. Protein: CASSPPGLADTEAFF. Full variable domain (outside the CDR3, taken from reference TRBV18 and TRBJ1-1): NAGVMQNPRHLVRRRGQEARLRCSPMKGHSHVYWYRQLPEEGLKFMVYLQKENIIDESGMPKERFSAEFPKEGPSILRIQQVVRGDSAAYFCASSPPGLADTEAFFGQGTRLTVV.

This chain joins TRBV7-2 and TRBJ2-7, with 8 bases identical to TRBD1. J was trimmed by 2 bases and V by 2 bases; bases with no gene match: 5. CDR3 length equals 15 residues. CDR1 is SGHTA, CDR2 FQGNSA, per germline. CDR3 nucleotide sequence: TGTGCCAGCAGCTTATGGACAGGGCCCACCTACGAGCAGTACTTC. It specifies CASSLWTGPTYEQYF.

The chain links TRBV6-6 to TRBJ2-6; possible D gene TRBD1, 6 bases. V lost 6 bases to trimming and J lost 0 bases, with 9 bases between them. The CDR3 is made up of 15 amino acids. Per the germline V gene, CDR1 is MNHNY and CDR2 is SVGAGI (reference sequence). For the CDR3, the DNA is TGTGCCAGCAGGGACAGAGCCTCTGGGGCCAACGTCCTGACTTTC. Translated, it gives CASRDRASGANVLTF.

This clone was counted only a few times. The V and J genes are TRBV11-2 and TRBJ1-1, with D maybe TRBD1 (6 bases). The CDR3 has 16 residues. Between the trimmed V and J ends, which lost 5 bases and 4 bases, there was a span of 20 bases. Germline values: CDR1 SGHAT, CDR2 FQNNGV. The CDR3 spells CASSPQTGRRSTEAFF. DNA of the CDR3: TGTGCCAGCAGCCCACAAACAGGGCGAAGGAGCACTGAAGCTTTCTTT.

The chain recombines TRBV19 with TRBJ2-7, with no clear D. With 4 bases removed from V and 4 bases from J, the gap between germline ends came to 11 bases. Germline V lookup: CDR1 LNHDA, CDR2 SQIVND (reference sequence). CDR3 size: 13 residues. The CDR3 sequence: CASSTGLKYEQYF. CDR3 DNA: TGTGCCAGTAGTACGGGTCTTAAGTACGAGCAGTACTTC.

The chain recombines TRBV11-2 with TRBJ2-1; 10 bases align to TRBD2. The CDR3 spans 19 residues. V dropped 2 bases and J dropped 0; count of bases not matched to a gene: 10. Germline CDR1 is SGHAT and CDR2 is FQNNGV. CDR3 coding DNA: TGTGCCAGCAGCTTATCGTCGGGACTAGCGCGAAGCTCCTACAATGAGCAGTTCTTC. Its protein is CASSLSSGLARSSYNEQFF.

Here the CDR3 reads CASSSPFDYEQYF. Written as DNA, the CDR3 is TGTGCCAGCAGCTCCCCATTTGACTACGAGCAGTACTTC. This rearrangement joins TRBV7-3 to TRBJ2-7; D unresolved. Germline lookup yields CDR1 SGHTA and CDR2 FQGTGA. Trimming left V 4 bases short and J 3 bases short, with 10 bases between. The CDR3 loop spans 13 amino acids.

The gene calls are TRBV5-1 and TRBJ1-3, with D unresolved. The CDR3 spans 15 residues. The germline gives CDR1 SGHRS, CDR2 YFSETQ. V gave up 0 bases and J gave up 0 bases, with 7 bases separating them. The CDR3 DNA is TGCGCCAGCAGCTTGGGGGCCACCTCTGGAAACACCATATATTTT. Translating it yields CASSLGATSGNTIYF.

The chain is built from TRBV28 and TRBJ2-3; 10 nucleotides agree with TRBD2. CDR1 is MDHEN, CDR2 SYDVKM, per germline. V lost 2 bases, J lost 0 bases, and 8 bases stayed unmatched. The CDR3 is 18 amino acids. Here the CDR3 reads CASSLLAGDYVSTDTQYF. The CDR3 nucleotides are TGTGCCAGCAGTTTACTAGCGGGGGATTACGTTAGCACAGATACGCAGTATTTT.

The table lists this clone with a few counts. The genes are TRBV18 and TRBJ1-3, with D hard to call. There are 13 residues in the CDR3. V lost 2 bases and J lost 1, with 3 bases in between. The germline gives CDR1 KGHSH, CDR2 LQKENI. CDR3 amino acids: CASSPGSGNTIYF. CDR3 DNA sequence: TGTGCCAGCTCACCAGGTTCTGGAAACACCATATATTTT. The variable domain in full, with the rest retrieved from reference TRBV18 and TRBJ1-3, is NAGVMQNPRHLVRRRGQEARLRCSPMKGHSHVYWYRQLPEEGLKFMVYLQKENIIDESGMPKERFSAEFPKEGPSILRIQQVVRGDSAAYFCASSPGSGNTIYFGEGSWLTVV.

This clone was seen a few times. The chain links TRBV9 to TRBJ2-1; TRBD1 matches at 10 bases. V shed 3 bases and J 9 bases; nucleotides not matched to a gene: 6. Germline V CDR1 and CDR2: SGDLS, YYNGEE. The CDR3 runs to 14 residues. As DNA, the CDR3 is TGTGCCAGCAGCGCCGGGACAGGGGAGTTTGAGCAGTTCTTC. This sequence encodes CASSAGTGEFEQFF.

The chain carries TRBV5-8 and TRBJ1-3, with TRBD1 matching 7 bases. Germline V gene sequence: CDR1 SGHTS, CDR2 YDEGEE. The CDR3 spans 14 residues. Unmatched junction bases numbered 4, after V lost 2 bases and J lost 5 bases. CDR3 DNA sequence: TGTGCCAGCAGCTTCCCGGGACAGAGAAACACCATATATTTT. Amino acid sequence: CASSFPGQRNTIYF.

This sequence joins TRBV5-6 and TRBJ1-3, with D perhaps matching TRBD1 (5 bases). This CDR3 comprises 16 residues. V shed 0 bases and J shed 2 bases, with 12 bases lying between them. Germline CDR1 and CDR2: SGHDT and YYEEEE. Here the CDR3 DNA reads TGTGCCAGCAGCTTGGGAGCCGGGGCAACTGGAAACACCATATATTTT. It codes for CASSLGAGATGNTIYF.

This chain connects TRBV19 to TRBJ2-1; D is possibly TRBD2 (6 bases). The V gene's germline CDR1 is LNHDA and CDR2 SQIVND (reference sequence). The V end lost 3 bases, the J end lost 2 bases, and 20 bases lay between the germline ends. The CDR3 has 18 residues. CDR3 bases: TGTGCCAGTAGTATCGGGGGTGGGGGTCTAGCCGCCTACAATGAGCAGTTCTTC. The encoded protein is CASSIGGGGLAAYNEQFF.

The V and J genes are TRBV2 and TRBJ1-1; a possible D gene is TRBD1 (5 bases). The length of the CDR3 is 14 residues. Germline CDR1 SNHLY, CDR2 FYNNEI. Trimming took off 4 bases at V and 6 bases at J, with 15 bases between the two ends. The CDR3 region is CASSGGEELSEAFF. CDR3 nucleotide sequence: TGTGCCAGCAGTGGAGGGGAAGAACTCTCTGAAGCTTTCTTT.

The rearrangement uses TRBV7-6 and TRBJ2-3; D might be TRBD2 (6 bases). The germline gives CDR1 SGHVS, CDR2 FNYEAQ. V lost 5 bases and J 2 bases, leaving 17 bases between the germline ends. The CDR3 spans 16 residues. The CDR3 reads CASSTPTSGFTDTQYF. CDR3 coding DNA: TGTGCCAGCAGCACACCTACAAGCGGGTTCACAGATACGCAGTATTTT.

This chain connects TRBV30 to TRBJ1-2; D unclear. Germline assignment: CDR1 GTSNPN and CDR2 SVGIG (reference sequence). This CDR3 is 13 amino acids long. Trimming removed 0 bases from V and 6 bases from J, with 11 bases in between. CDR3 sequence: CAWSVVERNGYTF. CDR3 DNA sequence: TGTGCCTGGAGTGTAGTTGAGAGAAATGGCTACACCTTC. Full variable domain (outside the CDR3, taken from reference TRBV30 and TRBJ1-2): SQTIHQWPATLVQPVGSPLSLECTVEGTSNPNLYWYRQAAGRGLQLLFYSVGIGQISSEVPQNLSASRPQDRQFILSSKKLLLSDSGFYLCAWSVVERNGYTFGSGTRLTVV.

The V call is TRBV7-9, the J call TRBJ2-7; no clear D gene. The V end was cut by 1 base, the J end by 5 bases, with 9 bases between. CDR3 length: 13 residues. CDR1 and CDR2 from the germline V gene are SEHNR and FQNEAQ (reference sequence). The DNA for the CDR3 is TGTGCCAGCAGCTTAGTACAGCTGGACGAGCAGTACTTC. Its translation is CASSLVQLDEQYF.

V usage is TRBV28 and J usage is TRBJ2-3; D may be TRBD2 (5 bases). V dropped 0 bases and J dropped 2 bases, with 9 bases sitting between them. This CDR3 is built from 15 residues. Per the germline V gene, CDR1 is MDHEN and CDR2 is SYDVKM. CDR3 sequence: CASSLWGESTDTQYF. The CDR3 DNA reads as TGTGCCAGCAGTTTATGGGGAGAATCCACAGATACGCAGTATTTT. The whole variable domain, filled in from reference TRBV28 and TRBJ2-3, reads DVKVTQSSRYLVKRTGEKVFLECVQDMDHENMFWYRQDPGLGLRLIYFSYDVKMKEKGDIPEGYSVSREKKERFSLILESASTNQTSMYLCASSLWGESTDTQYFGPGTRLTVL.

CDR3 residues: CSVDPRDRANNEQFF. The CDR3 nucleotides are TGCAGCGTAGACCCCCGGGACAGGGCCAACAATGAGCAGTTCTTC. This sequence joins TRBV29-1 and TRBJ2-1; 9 bases are shared with TRBD1. The CDR3 is 15 amino acids. Losses at the gene ends were 6 bases for V and 5 bases for J; bases not matched to a gene: 11. Germline loops: CDR1 SQVTM, CDR2 ANQGSEA.

The chain uses TRBV6-1 and TRBJ1-1; D gene ambiguous. Trimming removed 7 bases from V and 8 bases from J, with 14 bases in between. The CDR3 is made up of 12 amino acids. Germline CDR1 MNHNS, CDR2 SASEGT. CDR3 loop: CASISRTTEAFF. Here the CDR3 DNA reads TGTGCCAGCATTTCCCGAACGACAGAAGCTTTCTTT.

The V gene is TRBV6-5, the J gene TRBJ2-1; D is uncertain. The length of the CDR3 is 13 residues. Germline-derived CDR1 and CDR2 are MNHEY and SVGAGI. The V end lost 2 bases, the J end lost 4 bases, and 6 bases lay between the germline ends. CDR3 DNA sequence: TGTGCCAGCAGTTACGCCGCTTACAATGAGCAGTTCTTC. Translation gives CASSYAAYNEQFF.

This rearrangement joins TRBV5-1 to TRBJ2-1; TRBD2 matches at 9 bases. The CDR3 runs 15 residues. V shed 4 bases and J 7 bases; nucleotides not matched to a gene: 9. Germline CDR1 and CDR2: SGHRS and YFSETQ. The CDR3 nucleotides read TGCGCCAGCAGCCCGGGACTAGCAGCGGGGAATGAGCAGTTCTTC. Protein sequence: CASSPGLAAGNEQFF.